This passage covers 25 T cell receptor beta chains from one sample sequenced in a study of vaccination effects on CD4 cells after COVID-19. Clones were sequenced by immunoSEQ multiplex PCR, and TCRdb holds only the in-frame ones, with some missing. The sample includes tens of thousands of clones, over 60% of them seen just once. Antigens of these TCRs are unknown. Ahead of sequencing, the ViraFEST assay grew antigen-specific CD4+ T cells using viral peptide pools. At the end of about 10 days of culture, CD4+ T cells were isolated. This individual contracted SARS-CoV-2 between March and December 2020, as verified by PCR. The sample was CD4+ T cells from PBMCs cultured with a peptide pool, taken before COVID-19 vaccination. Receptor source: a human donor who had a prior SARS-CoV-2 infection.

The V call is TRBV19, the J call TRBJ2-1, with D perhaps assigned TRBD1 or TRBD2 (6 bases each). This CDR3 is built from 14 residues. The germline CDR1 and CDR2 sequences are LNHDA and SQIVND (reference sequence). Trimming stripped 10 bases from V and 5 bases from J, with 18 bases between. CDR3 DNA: TGTGCCACTGATGGGGGGCGGTGGAACAATGAGCAGTTCTTC. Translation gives CATDGGRWNNEQFF.

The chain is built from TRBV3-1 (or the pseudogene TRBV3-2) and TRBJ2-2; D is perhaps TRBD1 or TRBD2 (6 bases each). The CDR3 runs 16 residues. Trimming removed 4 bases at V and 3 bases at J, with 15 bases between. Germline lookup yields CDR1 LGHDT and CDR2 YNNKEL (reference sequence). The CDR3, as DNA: TGTGCCAGCAGCCTCAAATACGGGGGCGACACCGGGGAGCTGTTTTTT. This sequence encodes CASSLKYGGDTGELFF.

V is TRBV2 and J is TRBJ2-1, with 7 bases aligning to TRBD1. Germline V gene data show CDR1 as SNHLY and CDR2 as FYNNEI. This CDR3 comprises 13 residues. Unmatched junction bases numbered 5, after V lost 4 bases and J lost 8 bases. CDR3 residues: CASSVRQGDEQFF. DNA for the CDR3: TGTGCCAGCAGTGTGAGACAGGGTGATGAGCAGTTCTTC.

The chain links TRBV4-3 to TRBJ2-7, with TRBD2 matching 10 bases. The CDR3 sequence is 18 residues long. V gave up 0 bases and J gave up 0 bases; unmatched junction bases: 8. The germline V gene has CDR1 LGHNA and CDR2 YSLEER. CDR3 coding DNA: TGCGCCAGCAGCCAAGATTTTACTAGCGGGGCCGGCTCCTACGAGCAGTACTTC. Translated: CASSQDFTSGAGSYEQYF.

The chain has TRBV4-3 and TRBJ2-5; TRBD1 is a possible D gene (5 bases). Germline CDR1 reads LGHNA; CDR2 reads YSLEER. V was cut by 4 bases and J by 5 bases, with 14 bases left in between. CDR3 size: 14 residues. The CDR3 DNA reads TGCGCCAGCAGCCCGACAGTAGGTGGGGAGACCCAGTACTTC. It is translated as CASSPTVGGETQYF.

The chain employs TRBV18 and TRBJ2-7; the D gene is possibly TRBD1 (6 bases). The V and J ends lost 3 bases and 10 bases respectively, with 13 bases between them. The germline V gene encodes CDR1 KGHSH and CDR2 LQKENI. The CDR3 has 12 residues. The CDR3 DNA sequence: TGTGCCAGCTCACCCGCAGGGGAGCGCCAGTACTTC. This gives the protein CASSPAGERQYF.

CDR3 loop: CASSSGLAAYNEQFF. DNA of the CDR3: TGTGCCAGCAGTTCGGGACTAGCGGCCTACAATGAGCAGTTCTTC. The chain carries TRBV6-5 and TRBJ2-1; 11 nucleotides line up with TRBD2. This CDR3 is 15 amino acids long. Germline CDR1 and CDR2: MNHEY and SVGAGI. After removal of 4 bases from V and 2 bases from J, the junction contained 1 base not matched to a gene.

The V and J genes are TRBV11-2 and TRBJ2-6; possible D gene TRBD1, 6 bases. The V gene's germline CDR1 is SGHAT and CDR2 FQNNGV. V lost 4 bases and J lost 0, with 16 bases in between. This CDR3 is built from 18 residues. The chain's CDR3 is CASSSPPGHSSGANVLTF. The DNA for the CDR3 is TGTGCCAGCAGCTCCCCCCCGGGACACAGCTCTGGGGCCAACGTCCTGACTTTC. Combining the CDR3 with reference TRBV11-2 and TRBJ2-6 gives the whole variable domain EAGVAQSPRYKIIEKRQSVAFWCNPISGHATLYWYQQILGQGPKLLIQFQNNGVVDDSQLPKDRFSAERLKGVDSTLKIQPAKLEDSAVYLCASSSPPGHSSGANVLTFGAGSRLTVL.

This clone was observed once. The CDR3 is CASSLGAPGGETQYF. As DNA, the CDR3 is TGTGCCAGCAGCCTCGGGGCCCCGGGAGGGGAGACCCAGTACTTC. The chain recombines TRBV7-3 with TRBJ2-5; 8 bases line up with TRBD2. Germline V gene lookup returns CDR1 SGHTA and CDR2 FQGTGA. CDR3 length: 15 residues. V trimming: 5 bases; J trimming: 5 bases; junction bases outside the gene matches: 10.

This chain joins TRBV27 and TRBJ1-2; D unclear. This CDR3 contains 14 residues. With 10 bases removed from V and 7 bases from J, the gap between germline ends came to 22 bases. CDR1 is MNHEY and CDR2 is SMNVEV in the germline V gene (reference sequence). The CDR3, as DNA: TGTGCCACCCTCTCGGATCCCGGGAAGGGTGGCTACACCTTC. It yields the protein CATLSDPGKGGYTF.

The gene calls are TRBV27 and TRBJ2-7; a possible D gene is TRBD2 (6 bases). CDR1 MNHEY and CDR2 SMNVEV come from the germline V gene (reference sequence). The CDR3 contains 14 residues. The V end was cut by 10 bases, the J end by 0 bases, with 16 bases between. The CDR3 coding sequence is TGTGCCAAGCAGCGGGTCCTGAGCTCCTACGAGCAGTACTTC. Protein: CAKQRVLSSYEQYF.

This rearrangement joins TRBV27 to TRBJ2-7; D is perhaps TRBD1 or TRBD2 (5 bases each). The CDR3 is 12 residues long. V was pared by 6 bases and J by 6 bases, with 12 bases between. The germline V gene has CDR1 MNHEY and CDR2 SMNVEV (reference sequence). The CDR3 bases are TGTGCCAGCAGGAGCGCCGGGACCGAGCAGTACTTC. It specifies CASRSAGTEQYF.

The CDR3 nucleotides are TGTGCCAGCAGCGAGGGCGGGACTAGTGATTCGAATGAGCAGTTCTTC. This encodes CASSEGGTSDSNEQFF. The J gene is TRBJ2-1, the V gene TRBV9; 8 bases agree with TRBD2. Germline V CDR1 and CDR2: SGDLS, YYNGEE. This CDR3 region has 16 residues. The V segment lost 3 bases and the J segment 7 bases; nucleotides outside the gene matches: 12.

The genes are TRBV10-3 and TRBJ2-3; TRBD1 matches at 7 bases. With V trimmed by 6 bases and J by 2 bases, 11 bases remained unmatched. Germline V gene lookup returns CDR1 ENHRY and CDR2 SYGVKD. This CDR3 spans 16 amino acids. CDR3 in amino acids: CAISPRGQSNTDTQYF. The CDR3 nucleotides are TGTGCCATCAGCCCTCGGGGACAGTCGAACACAGATACGCAGTATTTT.

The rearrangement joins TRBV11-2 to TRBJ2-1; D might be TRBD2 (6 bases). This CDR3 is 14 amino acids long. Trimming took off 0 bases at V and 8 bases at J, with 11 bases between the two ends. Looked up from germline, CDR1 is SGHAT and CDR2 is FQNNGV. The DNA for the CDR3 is TGTGCCAGCAGCTTAGATCGGGGGATACATGAGCAGTTCTTC. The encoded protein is CASSLDRGIHEQFF.

This CDR3 reads CASSPQGHTYEQYF. CDR3 bases: TGTGCCAGCTCCCCGCAGGGCCATACCTACGAGCAGTACTTC. The V and J genes are TRBV18 and TRBJ2-7, with TRBD1 as a possible D gene (5 bases). V lost 6 bases to trimming and J lost 2 bases, with 14 bases between them. Germline CDR1 and CDR2: KGHSH and LQKENI. There are 14 residues in the CDR3.

CDR3 nucleotides: TGTGCCAGCAGCCAGCCAAGCTCTGGAAACACCATATATTTT. It translates to CASSQPSSGNTIYF. V usage is TRBV3-1 (or the pseudogene TRBV3-2) and J usage is TRBJ1-3; no clear D. Trimming took off 3 bases at V and 0 bases at J, with 6 bases between the two ends. This CDR3 contains 14 residues. The V gene's germline CDR1 is LGHDT and CDR2 YNNKEL (reference sequence).

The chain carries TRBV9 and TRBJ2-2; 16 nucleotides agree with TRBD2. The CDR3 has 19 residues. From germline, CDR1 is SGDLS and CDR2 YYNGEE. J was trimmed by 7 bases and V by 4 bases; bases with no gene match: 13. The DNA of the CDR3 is TGTGCCAGCAGCCCATCCACCGGGACTAGCGGGGGGGCCATCGGGGAGCTGTTTTTT. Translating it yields CASSPSTGTSGGAIGELFF.

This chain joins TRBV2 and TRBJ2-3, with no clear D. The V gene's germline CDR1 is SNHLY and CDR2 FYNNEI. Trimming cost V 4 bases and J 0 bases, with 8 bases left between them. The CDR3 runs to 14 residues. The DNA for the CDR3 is TGTGCCAGCAGTGGTGGGCAAAGCACAGATACGCAGTATTTT. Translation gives CASSGGQSTDTQYF.

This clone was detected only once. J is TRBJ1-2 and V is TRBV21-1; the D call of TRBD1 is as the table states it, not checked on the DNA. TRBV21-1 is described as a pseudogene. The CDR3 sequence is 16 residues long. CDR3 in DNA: TGTGCCAGCAGCAAAGCGCAAGGGGGCAGGATAGATGGCTACACCTTC. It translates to CASSKAQGGRIDGYTF.

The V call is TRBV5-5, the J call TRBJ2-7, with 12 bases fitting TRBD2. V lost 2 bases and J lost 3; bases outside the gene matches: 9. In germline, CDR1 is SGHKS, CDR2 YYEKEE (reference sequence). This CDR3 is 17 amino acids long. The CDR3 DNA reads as TGTGCCAGCAGCTTAAGACTAGCGGGAGAGGGGGACTACGAGCAGTACTTC. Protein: CASSLRLAGEGDYEQYF.

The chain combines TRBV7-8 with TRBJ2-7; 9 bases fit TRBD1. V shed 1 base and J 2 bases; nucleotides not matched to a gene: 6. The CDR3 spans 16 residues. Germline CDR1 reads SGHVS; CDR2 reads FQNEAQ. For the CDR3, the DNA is TGTGCCAGCAGCTTAGTTCCGGGACAGGGTACCTACGAGCAGTACTTC. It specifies CASSLVPGQGTYEQYF.

As DNA, the CDR3 is TGTGCCAGCAGTTACCGTGCAGTGAACTATGGCTACACCTTC. The encoded protein is CASSYRAVNYGYTF. The chain links TRBV6-2 or TRBV6-3 to TRBJ1-2, with D unclear. V gave up 2 bases and J gave up 2 bases, with 9 bases separating them. CDR3 length: 14 residues. Germline CDR1 and CDR2: MNHEY and SVGEGT.

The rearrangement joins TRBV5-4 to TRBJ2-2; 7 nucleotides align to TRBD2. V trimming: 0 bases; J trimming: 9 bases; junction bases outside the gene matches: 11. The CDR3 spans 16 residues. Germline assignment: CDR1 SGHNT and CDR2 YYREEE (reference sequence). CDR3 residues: CASSLAGGIGHRELFF. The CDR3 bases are TGTGCCAGCAGCTTGGCGGGGGGAATAGGTCACCGGGAGCTGTTTTTT.

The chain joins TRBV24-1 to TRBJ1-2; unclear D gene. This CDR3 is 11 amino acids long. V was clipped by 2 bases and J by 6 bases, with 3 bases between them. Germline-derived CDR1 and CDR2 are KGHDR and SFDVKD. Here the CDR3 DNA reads TGTGCCACCAGTGATTGGGATGGCTACACCTTC. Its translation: CATSDWDGYTF.